Listed here are 26 T cell receptor beta chains from one sample, sequenced in a study of cytomegalovirus exposure and HLA in healthy donors. PCR involved 60 Vbeta and 13 Jbeta primers. Sequencing was performed with immunoSEQ multiplex PCR; in TCRdb, only in-frame clones are kept and a portion is missing. The data contain 200,000 to 250,000 clones, around 83% of them singletons. The source material was PBMCs. These receptors all come from a woman aged 40 to 50 in good health and CMV-seronegative.

This chain joins TRBV2 and TRBJ2-3; 9 bases agree with TRBD2. Germline V gene data show CDR1 as SNHLY and CDR2 as FYNNEI. Trimming at V came to 3 bases and at J to 4 bases, leaving 5 bases not matched to a gene. The CDR3 spans 15 residues. The CDR3 DNA follows: TGTGCCAGCAGTGAGGTAGCGGGAGTCCCAGATACGCAGTATTTT. This translates into CASSEVAGVPDTQYF.

CDR3: CACSGTANYGYTF. Here the CDR3 DNA reads TGTGCCTGCTCCGGGACAGCTAACTATGGCTACACCTTC. This sequence joins TRBV30 and TRBJ1-2; TRBD1 aligns across 7 bases. The V gene end was trimmed by 6 bases and the J gene end by 0 bases; junction bases not matched to a gene: 4. The CDR3 totals 13 residues. Germline CDR1 reads GTSNPN; CDR2 reads SVGIG (reference sequence).

This clone was observed once. This chain joins TRBV15 and TRBJ2-5, with TRBD2 matching over 7 bases. TRBJ2-7 explains the end of the DNA better; the J call may be wrong. The CDR3 has 16 amino acids. CDR1 LNHNV and CDR2 YYDKDF come from the germline V gene (reference sequence). The CDR3 DNA sequence: TGTGCCACCAGCAGGGGGCTCGGGGGGTACTCCTACGAGCAGTACTTC. Residues: CATSRGLGGYSYEQYF.

This rearrangement joins TRBV4-2 to TRBJ2-7, with 14 bases matching TRBD2. The CDR3 contains 17 residues. CDR1 is LGHNA and CDR2 is YNFKEQ in the germline V gene. V lost 1 base and J lost 3; bases outside the gene matches: 5. The CDR3 DNA is TGTGCCAGCAGCCAAGTTGAAGGGACTAGCGGGAGCTACGAGCAGTACTTC. Its protein product is CASSQVEGTSGSYEQYF.

The table lists this clone with a few counts. The V call is TRBV19, the J call TRBJ2-6; 9 bases agree with TRBD1. Germline assignment: CDR1 LNHDA and CDR2 SQIVND (reference sequence). V was pared by 4 bases and J by 1 base, with 2 bases of the junction left unmatched. The CDR3 sequence is 16 residues long. CDR3 coding DNA: TGTGCCAGTAGTACCGGGACAGGGTCTGGGGCCAACGTCCTGACTTTC. Protein: CASSTGTGSGANVLTF.

V gene TRBV7-9 combines with J gene TRBJ1-1; TRBD1 matches at 7 bases. V trimming: 4 bases; J trimming: 8 bases; junction bases outside the gene matches: 7. The germline V gene encodes CDR1 SEHNR and CDR2 FQNEAQ (reference sequence). There are 13 residues in the CDR3. The CDR3 sequence is CASSSTGDREAFF. As DNA, the CDR3 is TGTGCCAGCAGCTCCACAGGGGATAGAGAAGCTTTCTTT. The whole variable domain, remainder taken from reference TRBV7-9 and TRBJ1-1, is DTGVSQNPRHKITKRGQNVTFRCDPISEHNRLYWYRQTLGQGPEFLTYFQNEAQLEKSRLLSDRFSAERPKGSFSTLEIQRTEQGDSAMYLCASSSTGDREAFFGQGTRLTVV.

The chain has TRBV10-1 and TRBJ2-1; 9 bases fit TRBD2. Trimming removed 0 bases from V and 8 bases from J; junction bases left unmatched: 5. The CDR3 runs 15 residues. Germline lookup yields CDR1 WNHNN and CDR2 SYGVQD (reference sequence). CDR3 sequence (DNA): TGCGCCAGCAGTGAGTCGCTAGCGGGAATGTATGAGCAGTTCTTC. This codes for CASSESLAGMYEQFF.

This clone was observed once. The chain links TRBV18 to TRBJ1-1; D gene ambiguous. V was shortened by 3 bases and J by 1 base, with 12 bases between the two germline ends. The CDR3 extends over 15 amino acids. Germline assignment: CDR1 KGHSH and CDR2 LQKENI. The DNA for the CDR3 is TGTGCCAGCTCACCGACACAGCCGCCGAACACTGAAGCTTTCTTT. Translation: CASSPTQPPNTEAFF.

The CDR3 here is CASSYAGSVGEQFF. The CDR3 DNA reads TGTGCCAGCAGTTACGCGGGCTCCGTTGGAGAGCAGTTCTTC. The J gene is TRBJ2-1, the V gene TRBV6-6; possibly TRBD2 for D (5 bases). V lost 2 bases and J 10 bases, leaving 15 bases between the germline ends. CDR1 MNHNY and CDR2 SVGAGI come from the germline V gene (reference sequence). The CDR3 is 14 residues long.

This clone was counted a few times. The rearrangement uses TRBV27 and TRBJ2-7; unclear D gene. There are 15 residues in the CDR3. Between the trimmed V and J ends, which lost 4 bases and 0 bases, there was a span of 13 bases. Germline V lookup: CDR1 MNHEY, CDR2 SMNVEV (reference sequence). CDR3 protein: CASSSPASSSYEQYF. CDR3 DNA sequence: TGTGCCAGCAGTTCCCCAGCTAGTAGCTCCTACGAGCAGTACTTC.

In this sample, this clone turned up a few times. V gene TRBV5-1 combines with J gene TRBJ1-1, with no clear D. Trimming shortened V by 7 bases and J by 2 bases, and 12 bases separated the two germline ends. The CDR3 length is 13 residues. CDR1 and CDR2 from the germline V gene are SGHRS and YFSETQ. The CDR3 DNA follows: TGCGCCAGCCACGGGGTAACCAACACTGAAGCTTTCTTT. Protein product: CASHGVTNTEAFF.

This chain uses TRBV2 with TRBJ1-2, with TRBD1 as a possible D gene (5 bases). The V gene's germline CDR1 is SNHLY and CDR2 FYNNEI. The ends were cut back, 2 bases at V and 6 bases at J, with 16 bases in the middle. This CDR3 comprises 15 residues. CDR3 DNA: TGTGCCAGCAGTGAATTTAAAGGGGTCGTCGATGGCTACACCTTC. It specifies CASSEFKGVVDGYTF.

The chain uses TRBV2 and TRBJ2-1; a possible D gene is TRBD2 (6 bases). Germline CDR1 reads SNHLY; CDR2 reads FYNNEI. The CDR3 loop spans 18 amino acids. V shed 2 bases and J shed 5 bases, with 22 bases lying between them. CDR3 in DNA: TGTGCCAGCAGTGAAAGGGACTCCCGGGTCCTTGGGAACAATGAGCAGTTCTTC. Translating it yields CASSERDSRVLGNNEQFF.

Only a few counts were recorded for this clone. V is TRBV2 and J is TRBJ2-7; D is possibly TRBD1 (6 bases). With 7 bases removed from V and 6 bases from J, the gap between germline ends came to 13 bases. CDR1 is SNHLY and CDR2 is FYNNEI in the germline V gene. The CDR3 has 12 residues. The CDR3 nucleotides are TGTGCCAGCACAGGGGATGGTTCCGAGCAGTACTTC. Protein sequence: CASTGDGSEQYF.

The gene calls are TRBV6-5 and TRBJ2-5; TRBD1 is a possible D gene (6 bases). Germline CDR1 MNHEY, CDR2 SVGAGI. The CDR3 totals 13 residues. With 2 bases removed from V and 5 bases from J, the gap between germline ends came to 9 bases. CDR3 DNA: TGTGCCAGCAGTTACCCAGGGGTGGAGACCCAGTACTTC. This encodes CASSYPGVETQYF.

The chain has TRBV6-6 and TRBJ1-6, with 9 bases matching TRBD1. Trimming removed 6 bases from V and 4 bases from J; junction bases left unmatched: 7. CDR3 length equals 16 residues. Germline CDR1 and CDR2: MNHNY and SVGAGI (reference sequence). DNA for the CDR3: TGTGCCAGCAGAGCAACAGGGGGCAAGTATAATTCACCCCTCCACTTT. It codes for CASRATGGKYNSPLHF.

The chain recombines TRBV28 with TRBJ2-5; 11 nucleotides match TRBD2. The CDR3 loop spans 17 amino acids. Germline loops: CDR1 MDHEN, CDR2 SYDVKM. V shed 4 bases and J 5 bases; nucleotides not matched to a gene: 12. This chain's CDR3 is CASSSDHFSGREETQYF. The CDR3 DNA sequence: TGTGCCAGCAGTTCCGATCACTTTAGCGGGAGGGAGGAGACCCAGTACTTC.

The V gene is TRBV10-3, the J gene TRBJ2-7; 8 nucleotides align to TRBD2. The CDR3 consists of 15 residues. J lost 1 base, V lost 0 bases, and 2 bases had no gene match. CDR1 is ENHRY and CDR2 is SYGVKD in the germline V gene. The CDR3 spells CAISESAGGSYEQYF. As DNA, the CDR3 is TGTGCCATCAGTGAGTCGGCGGGGGGTTCCTACGAGCAGTACTTC.

This clone came up a few times. The rearrangement links TRBV18 to TRBJ1-3; TRBD1 agrees at 11 bases. The CDR3 runs to 19 residues. V lost 1 base to trimming and J lost 1 base; unmatched junction nucleotides: 9. In germline, CDR1 is KGHSH, CDR2 LQKENI. The CDR3 region has the DNA TGTGCCAGCTCACCACGTAACCCCGGGACAGGGGGATCTGGAAACACCATATATTTT. Amino acid sequence: CASSPRNPGTGGSGNTIYF.

V gene TRBV30 combines with J gene TRBJ1-1, with TRBD1 identical over 7 bases. The CDR3 is 12 amino acids. Trimming cost V 0 bases and J 8 bases; bases outside gene matches: 3. CDR1 and CDR2 from the germline V gene are GTSNPN and SVGIG (reference sequence). This CDR3 reads CAWSVTGSEAFF. The CDR3 nucleotides are TGTGCCTGGAGTGTGACAGGGTCCGAAGCTTTCTTT.

V usage is TRBV5-1 and J usage is TRBJ2-5; D not resolved. The CDR3 totals 12 residues. Trimming shortened V by 0 bases and J by 5 bases, and 5 bases separated the two germline ends. Per the germline V gene, CDR1 is SGHRS and CDR2 is YFSETQ. The CDR3 region is CASSLAMETQYF. DNA for the CDR3: TGCGCCAGCAGCTTGGCCATGGAGACCCAGTACTTC.

V usage is TRBV19 and J usage is TRBJ2-7, with D unclear. This CDR3 is 13 amino acids long. Looked up from germline, CDR1 is LNHDA and CDR2 is SQIVND (reference sequence). V lost 3 bases to trimming and J lost 2 bases, with 8 bases between them. CDR3 DNA sequence: TGTGCCAGTAGTATGAACAGTGCCTACGAGCAGTACTTC. This codes for CASSMNSAYEQYF. The full variable domain, in which reference TRBV19 and TRBJ2-7 provide the parts outside the CDR3, is DGGITQSPKYLFRKEGQNVTLSCEQNLNHDAMYWYRQDPGQGLRLIYYSQIVNDFQKGDIAEGYSVSREKKESFPLTVTSAQKNPTAFYLCASSMNSAYEQYFGPGTRLTVT.

V gene TRBV2 combines with J gene TRBJ2-1; D perhaps matches TRBD2 (6 bases). CDR1 is SNHLY and CDR2 is FYNNEI in the germline V gene. V gave up 10 bases and J gave up 1 base, with 11 bases separating them. CDR3 size: 13 residues. CDR3: CATGLESYNEQFF. CDR3 DNA sequence: TGTGCCACGGGACTGGAATCCTACAATGAGCAGTTCTTC.

CDR3 DNA: TGTGCCACCGGGATTCAGCGGCCGCCCTACGAGCAGTACTTC. Translation gives CATGIQRPPYEQYF. The chain carries TRBV15 and TRBJ2-7; the D gene is possibly TRBD2 (5 bases). This CDR3 spans 14 amino acids. The V gene lost 8 bases and the J gene lost 2 bases, with 16 bases spanning the gap. The V gene's germline CDR1 is LNHNV and CDR2 YYDKDF (reference sequence). The variable domain in full, completed from reference TRBV15 and TRBJ2-7, reads DAMVIQNPRYQVTQFGKPVTLSCSQTLNHNVMYWYQQKSSQAPKLLFHYYDKDFNNEADTPDNFQSRRPNTSFCFLDIRSPGLGDTAMYLCATGIQRPPYEQYFGPGTRLTVT.

The genes are TRBV11-2 and TRBJ2-7; D is perhaps TRBD1 (5 bases). The CDR3 totals 14 residues. The germline V and J ends were trimmed by 5 bases and 1 base, with 12 bases remaining between them. From germline, CDR1 is SGHAT and CDR2 FQNNGV. CDR3: CASSHGHSSYEQYF. The CDR3 nucleotides read TGTGCCAGCAGCCACGGACATTCATCCTACGAGCAGTACTTC.

This chain joins TRBV27 and TRBJ2-1, with 8 bases aligning to TRBD2. The CDR3 covers 15 residues. CDR1 is MNHEY, CDR2 SMNVEV, per germline (reference sequence). Trimming removed 5 bases from V and 7 bases from J; junction bases left unmatched: 10. CDR3 DNA sequence: TGTGCCAGCAGTATACTAGCGGACGTAGGTAATGAGCAGTTCTTC. Amino acids: CASSILADVGNEQFF.